A selection of T cell receptor beta chains follows, all from one sample in a study of technical replicates of blood from several donors. Method: immunoSEQ multiplex PCR; TCRdb's copy keeps in-frame clones and lacks some. The repertoire includes about 63,000 clones, around nine tenths of them detected once, and under 6.5% sits in the top ten. The sequenced material came from PBMCs. These receptor sequences come from a human donor in good health. Some clones in this sample may be carry-over from other donors' samples. Both conserved end residues are trimmed from each CDR3.

j_gene	v_gene	CDR3aa
TRBJ2-5	TRBV15	ATSRVGGGETQY
TRBJ2-2	TRBV6-5	ASRPGTGNTGELF
TRBJ2-7	TRBV5-4	ASSSPGQLSIYEQY
TRBJ2-1	TRBV14	ASSQESGALNEQF
TRBJ2-1	TRBV5-8	ASSLTRLAGKQQF
TRBJ2-3	TRBV2	ASSEVQRSTDTQY
TRBJ2-1	TRBV5-4	ASSSPPNRPSGYNEQF
TRBJ2-5	TRBV30	ACVSGSVSETQY
TRBJ1-5	TRBV4-1	ASSQDIRDIGNQPQH
TRBJ2-1	TRBV7-3	ASSSWDRGGYNEQF
TRBJ2-7	TRBV10-3	AISRTGRLSYEQY
TRBJ2-3	TRBV5-4	ASSLVGSGTHLTDTQY
TRBJ2-7	TRBV7-2	ASIDRIDSQREQY
TRBJ2-1	TRBV4-1	ASSHPTSGGPYNEQF
TRBJ1-4	TRBV20-1	SATDNEKLF
TRBJ2-3	TRBV7-9	ASSLGDRGRHWAQY
TRBJ2-6	TRBV11-2	ASRGGGASSGANVLT
TRBJ1-3	TRBV7-9	ASSFRRGHGNTIY
TRBJ2-5	TRBV5-1	ASSLMRETQY